This T cell receptor beta chain derives from a study of PD-1 blockade in mismatch repair-deficient tumors. Assay used: immunoSEQ multiplex PCR; TCRdb lists only in-frame clones, some missing. Of fewer than 60,000 clones listed, over 60% are singletons. Trimming shortened V by 1 base and J by 5 bases, and 11 bases separated the two germline ends. Germline CDR1 reads MGHRA; CDR2 reads YSYEKL. The CDR3 length is 14 residues. The sample in question was PBMCs, obtained before pembrolizumab treatment. This chain connects TRBV4-1 to TRBJ1-1; no clear D gene. The receptor comes from an adult with mismatch repair-deficient cancer. The CDR3 nucleotides read TGCGCCAGCAGCCAAGTAAAGGCTTTAACTGAAGCTTTCTTT. It yields the protein CASSQVKALTEAFF.